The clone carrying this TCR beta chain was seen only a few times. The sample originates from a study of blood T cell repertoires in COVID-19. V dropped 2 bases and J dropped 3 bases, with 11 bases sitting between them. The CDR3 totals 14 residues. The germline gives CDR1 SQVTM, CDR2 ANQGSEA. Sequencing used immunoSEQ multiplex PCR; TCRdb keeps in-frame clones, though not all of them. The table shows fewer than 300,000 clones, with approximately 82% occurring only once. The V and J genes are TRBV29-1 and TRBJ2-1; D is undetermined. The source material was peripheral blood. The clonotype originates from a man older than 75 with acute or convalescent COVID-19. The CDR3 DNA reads TGCAGCGTTGAATTCGCGCGCGGCTACAATGAGCAGTTCTTC. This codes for CSVEFARGYNEQFF.